This T cell receptor (beta chain) was captured by sequencing in a study of blood T cells in healthy people across ages. V lost 5 bases and J lost 2; bases outside the gene matches: 3. CDR3 length: 15 residues. Per the germline V gene, CDR1 is ENHRY and CDR2 is SYGVKD. A sample-barcoded 5' primer and a J-beta primer mix were used in a second PCR of roughly 7 to 11 cycles. A tag from a template-switch adaptor with 12 random nucleotides marked each cDNA molecule. Samples each returned at least 3 million CDR3-containing paired-end reads. TCRdb called the 5' RACE reads again in MiXCR, with one record for every CDR3 protein. The sample yields 1.5 million to 2 million distinct CDR3 sequences, about 49% seen once.

Source material: blood. The rearrangement uses TRBV10-3 and TRBJ2-5, with 12 bases that match TRBD2. This receptor was identified in a woman between 40 and 50 years old in good health. The DNA of the CDR3 is TGTGCCATCAGTCTAGCGGGGGGGACTCAAGAGACCCAGTACTTC. It codes for CAISLAGGTQETQYF.